These 23 T cell receptor beta chains originate from one sample sequenced in a study of breast tumors, draining lymph nodes, adjacent tissues. TCRdb reprocessed the multiplex PCR reads with MiXCR, giving one entry per CDR3 protein. The sample consists of approximately 150,000 distinct CDR3 sequences, roughly 35% of them appearing once. Samples came from axillary lymph nodes draining the breast cancer. The source material was axillary lymph node tissue. The receptors were sampled from a female donor with breast cancer. Some clones in this sample may be carry-over from other donors' samples.

This clonotype occurred many times. This sequence joins TRBV27 and TRBJ2-7; TRBD1 might be the D (6 bases). Germline assignment: CDR1 MNHEY and CDR2 SMNVEV (reference sequence). The CDR3 loop spans 16 amino acids. V was pared by 4 bases and J by 1 base, with 17 bases between. In DNA, the CDR3 is TGTGCCAGCAGTTCTCAGGGGACCTTGCCGTCCTACGAGCAGTACTTC. Protein sequence: CASSSQGTLPSYEQYF.

J is TRBJ2-3 and V is TRBV5-1; 8 bases are a match to TRBD1. CDR3 size: 14 residues. In germline, CDR1 is SGHRS, CDR2 YFSETQ. Trimming cost V 0 bases and J 4 bases; bases outside gene matches: 1. CDR3 coding DNA: TGCGCCAGCAGCTTGGGCAGGGGGCCAGATACGCAGTATTTT. This translates into CASSLGRGPDTQYF.

This sequence joins TRBV7-6 and TRBJ2-5; 12 bases line up with TRBD2. This CDR3 is 14 amino acids long. V shed 6 bases and J 4 bases; nucleotides not matched to a gene: 3. The germline V gene has CDR1 SGHVS and CDR2 FNYEAQ. Written as DNA, the CDR3 is TGTGCCAGCAGGTCGGGACTAGCGGGAGAGACCCAGTACTTC. Its translation is CASRSGLAGETQYF.

In regard to this clonotype: A much larger clone sits a single nucleotide away, making a read error possible. The chain recombines TRBV9 with TRBJ1-3; tentative D call: TRBD1 (5 bases). There are 15 residues in the CDR3. Germline V gene sequence: CDR1 SGDLS, CDR2 YYNGEE. The CDR3 bases are TGTGCCAGCAGCGTTGGGGGTGCGCCTGGAAACACCACATATTTT. The encoded protein is CASSVGGAPGNTTYF.

This clonotype was seen at least ten times. This rearrangement joins TRBV6-5 to TRBJ1-3; the match to TRBD1 covers 9 bases. The CDR3 loop spans 16 amino acids. Trimming took 5 bases from V and 0 from J; bases not matched to a gene: 5. CDR1 MNHEY and CDR2 SVGAGI come from the germline V gene. The CDR3 reads CASSPGQGLSGNTIYF. The DNA of the CDR3 is TGTGCCAGCAGTCCGGGACAGGGACTCTCTGGAAACACCATATATTTT.

This clonotype was recorded at least ten times. The chain is built from TRBV11-2 and TRBJ2-7; D is undetermined. V was clipped by 1 base and J by 3 bases, with 13 bases between them. Germline-derived CDR1 and CDR2 are SGHAT and FQNNGV. This CDR3 comprises 15 residues. The chain's CDR3 is CASSLGRNGGYEQYF. The CDR3 bases are TGTGCCAGCAGCTTAGGGCGTAACGGTGGCTACGAGCAGTACTTC.

This clonotype was counted many times. This sequence joins TRBV7-6 and TRBJ2-7; the D gene is possibly TRBD2 (5 bases). With 1 base removed from V and 2 bases from J, the gap between germline ends came to 18 bases. Germline V gene lookup returns CDR1 SGHVS and CDR2 FNYEAQ. This CDR3 spans 17 amino acids. Here the CDR3 DNA reads TGTGCCAGCAGCTTAGGGCCCGGGGTCTTAACAACCTACGAGCAGTACTTC. Translated: CASSLGPGVLTTYEQYF.

This clonotype was seen repeatedly, ten times or more. The chain has TRBV7-9 and TRBJ1-2; no reliable D call. The V and J ends lost 4 bases and 10 bases respectively, with 22 bases between them. CDR1 SEHNR and CDR2 FQNEAQ come from the germline V gene (reference sequence). This CDR3 comprises 15 residues. The CDR3 region is CASSYPQTVLWDYTF. The CDR3 DNA is TGTGCCAGCAGCTACCCCCAGACCGTTCTATGGGACTACACCTTC.

In its sample, this clonotype was seen many times. The chain recombines TRBV14 with TRBJ2-7; 7 bases fit TRBD2. Germline V lookup: CDR1 SGHDN, CDR2 FVKESK. The V gene end was trimmed by 4 bases and the J gene end by 0 bases; junction bases not matched to a gene: 6. The CDR3 has 15 residues. The CDR3 region is CASSPYRGDSYEQYF. The CDR3 region has the DNA TGTGCCAGCAGCCCCTATCGGGGGGACTCCTACGAGCAGTACTTC.

This clonotype has a count of ten or more. This chain joins TRBV4-1 and TRBJ1-6; D is unclear. Germline CDR1 reads MGHRA; CDR2 reads YSYEKL. With 1 base removed from V and 7 bases from J, the gap between germline ends came to 14 bases. This CDR3 is 16 amino acids long. CDR3 in amino acids: CASSQGRSTGNSPLHF. CDR3 nucleotide sequence: TGCGCCAGCAGCCAAGGAAGGTCCACGGGAAATTCACCCCTCCACTTT.

This clonotype was counted at least ten times. The chain combines TRBV6-5 with TRBJ1-5; D unresolved. CDR3 length equals 15 residues. Trimming pared 5 bases from V and 3 bases from J, leaving 14 bases between. Germline CDR1 reads MNHEY; CDR2 reads SVGAGI. CDR3: CASSPNLWVNQPQHF. The DNA of the CDR3 is TGTGCCAGCAGTCCAAATCTATGGGTCAATCAGCCCCAGCATTTT.

Only a few counts were recorded for this clonotype. The chain carries TRBV6-2 or TRBV6-3 and TRBJ2-1, with 12 bases fitting TRBD2. In germline, CDR1 is MNHEY, CDR2 SVGEGT. V lost 6 bases and J lost 0; bases outside the gene matches: 9. The CDR3 has 18 amino acids. The CDR3 DNA reads as TGTGCCAGCAGACCACTAGCGGGGGGCCGCAGCTCCTACAATGAGCAGTTCTTC. It translates to CASRPLAGGRSSYNEQFF.

This clonotype was observed a handful of times. A read error is possible here, since a much larger clone lies one base away. This chain links TRBV5-6 with TRBJ2-7; TRBD2 might be the D (5 bases). V was trimmed by 4 bases and J by 2 bases, leaving 10 bases between them. This CDR3 is built from 13 residues. Germline V gene data show CDR1 as SGHDT and CDR2 as YYEEEE. The chain's CDR3 is CASSHREPYEQYF. CDR3 nucleotide sequence: TGTGCCAGCAGCCACCGGGAACCCTACGAGCAGTACTTC.

The chain uses TRBV25-1 and TRBJ1-1, with 7 bases matching TRBD1. V gave up 3 bases and J gave up 4 bases; unmatched junction bases: 5. The CDR3 is 14 amino acids. From germline, CDR1 is MGHDK and CDR2 SYGVNS. CDR3 nucleotides: TGTGCCAGCAGTGAGGACAGGCGTGTCACTGAAGCTTTCTTT. Amino acids: CASSEDRRVTEAFF. Drawing the rest from reference TRBV25-1 and TRBJ1-1, the complete variable domain is EADIYQTPRYLVIGTGKKITLECSQTMGHDKMYWYQQDPGMELHLIHYSYGVNSTEKGDLSSESTVSRIRTEHFPLTLESARPSHTSQYLCASSEDRRVTEAFFGQGTRLTVV.

This clonotype was detected ten times or more. The gene calls are TRBV12-3 or TRBV12-4 and TRBJ2-7; D assignment may be TRBD1 or TRBD2 (5 bases each). Trimming cost V 2 bases and J 8 bases, with 10 bases left between them. The CDR3 extends over 12 amino acids. CDR3 in amino acids: CASSLTGGQQYF. The CDR3, as DNA: TGTGCCAGCAGTTTAACAGGAGGCCAGCAGTACTTC.

As regards this clonotype: This CDR3 is missing its conserved last phenylalanine or tryptophan, likely due to a read error. V gene TRBV11-2 combines with J gene TRBJ1-4, with 8 bases matching TRBD1. The CDR3 totals 15 residues. Germline lookup yields CDR1 SGHAT and CDR2 FQNNGV. The trim removed 7 bases at V and 11 bases at J, leaving 15 bases unmatched. The CDR3 here is CASTIAGTGFEKLFS. CDR3 coding DNA: TGTGCCAGCACCATCGCCGGGACAGGTTTTGAGAAACTGTTTTCT.

This clonotype was recorded at least ten times. CDR3 DNA sequence: TGCAGTGCTAGAGGACCGGGACAGGGGTTCAACGAGCAGTACTTC. Translating it yields CSARGPGQGFNEQYF. The chain carries TRBV20-1 and TRBJ2-7, with TRBD1 matching over 10 bases. This CDR3 comprises 15 residues. Germline assignment: CDR1 DFQATT and CDR2 SNEGSKA (reference sequence). With V trimmed by 1 base and J by 5 bases, 8 bases remained unmatched.

This clonotype was seen a few times. Just one base apart from a much larger clone, this may be a read error. The CDR3 DNA follows: TGCAGTGCTAGAGATTCGGGACACTTGACCACCGGGGAGCTGTTTTTT. It encodes CSARDSGHLTTGELFF. The chain links TRBV20-1 to TRBJ2-2; TRBD1 is a possible D gene (6 bases). The CDR3 consists of 16 residues. V was clipped by 0 bases and J by 4 bases, with 15 bases between them. From germline, CDR1 is DFQATT and CDR2 SNEGSKA (reference sequence).

This clonotype has at least ten counts. This rearrangement joins TRBV30 to TRBJ2-3; TRBD2 matches 8 bases. CDR3 length equals 16 residues. Looked up from germline, CDR1 is GTSNPN and CDR2 is SVGIG (reference sequence). With V trimmed by 2 bases and J by 5 bases, 12 bases remained unmatched. This CDR3 is CAWSNLQRGHGDTQYF. CDR3 nucleotide sequence: TGTGCCTGGAGTAATTTGCAGCGGGGGCATGGAGATACGCAGTATTTT.

This clonotype was detected many times. This rearrangement joins TRBV6-2 or TRBV6-3 to TRBJ2-5; 14 nucleotides line up with TRBD2. The CDR3 has 16 residues. Germline trimming cut 5 bases from V and 5 bases from J; bases unmatched to any gene: 7. Per germline, CDR1 MNHEY and CDR2 SVGEGT. The CDR3 region is CASSHGLAGGRETQYF. The CDR3 nucleotides read TGTGCCAGCAGTCATGGACTAGCGGGGGGTCGGGAGACCCAGTACTTC.

In this sample, this clonotype turned up many times. The chain couples TRBV27 to TRBJ2-3, with 9 bases identical to TRBD2. Germline CDR1 is MNHEY and CDR2 is SMNVEV (reference sequence). The CDR3 has 16 residues. After removal of 5 bases from V and 2 bases from J, the junction contained 8 bases not matched to a gene. The CDR3 region is CASSTRLAADTDTQYF. In DNA, the CDR3 is TGTGCCAGCAGTACCAGACTAGCGGCAGACACAGATACGCAGTATTTT.

Of note for this clonotype: The junction departs from germline at one end; a sequencing error may be responsible. The chain carries TRBV5-1 and TRBJ1-5, with D possibly matching TRBD1 (5 bases). This CDR3 comprises 18 residues. The germline CDR1 and CDR2 sequences are SGHRS and YFSETQ. The CDR3 DNA reads TGCGCCAGCAGCTTGGCCTATGCGGGGGGTCCCTACAATGAGCCCCAGCATTTT. Its translation: CASSLAYAGGPYNEPQHF. Supplemented by reference TRBV5-1 and TRBJ1-5, the full variable domain reads KAGVTQTPRYLIKTRGQQVTLSCSPISGHRSVSWYQQTPGQGLQFLFEYFSETQRNKGNFPGRFSGRQFSNSRSEMNVSTLELGDSALYLCASSLAYAGGPYNEPQHFGDGTRLSIL.

This clonotype was seen more than once but under ten times. Since a much larger clone is just one base distant, this may be a read error. The chain uses TRBV7-9 and TRBJ2-5; 12 bases fit TRBD2. Germline V gives CDR1 SEHNR, CDR2 FQNEAQ (reference sequence). The CDR3 totals 16 residues. The DNA of the CDR3 is TGTGCCAGCAGCTTCGGGCTAGCGGGGGGGGAAGAGTCCCAGTACTTC. This translates into CASSFGLAGGEESQYF.